What follows are 22 T cell receptor beta chains derived from one specimen sequenced in a study of blood T cell repertoires in COVID-19. Only in-frame clones appear in the TCRdb table, and some are missing; sequencing was by immunoSEQ multiplex PCR. In the table there are around 340,000 clones, approximately 83% of which are singletons. The sample taken for sequencing was PBMCs or T cells enriched from blood (not recorded which). These receptors were taken from a woman aged 40-49 years with acute COVID-19.

The V call is TRBV27, the J call TRBJ2-2, with 12 bases matching TRBD2. V gave up 10 bases and J gave up 5 bases; unmatched junction bases: 5. Germline loops: CDR1 MNHEY, CDR2 SMNVEV (reference sequence). This CDR3 region has 14 residues. The CDR3 reads CATTGLAGTGELFF. CDR3 DNA: TGTGCCACCACAGGACTAGCGGGAACCGGGGAGCTGTTTTTT.

The J gene is TRBJ1-1, the V gene TRBV5-4, with D tentatively TRBD1 (5 bases). CDR1 and CDR2 from the germline V gene are SGHNT and YYREEE (reference sequence). Trimming removed 0 bases at V and 0 bases at J, with 12 bases between. CDR3 length equals 16 residues. The CDR3 bases are TGTGCCAGCAGCTTGGACAGGACCGTAATGAACACTGAAGCTTTCTTT. Its protein is CASSLDRTVMNTEAFF.

The gene calls are TRBV3-1 (or the pseudogene TRBV3-2) and TRBJ2-1; D is possibly TRBD2 (5 bases). The CDR3 consists of 12 residues. Trimming cost V 2 bases and J 9 bases, with 8 bases left between them. Germline values: CDR1 LGHDT, CDR2 YNNKEL (reference sequence). This CDR3 reads CASSQTSFEQFF. In DNA form, the CDR3 reads TGTGCCAGCAGCCAAACTAGTTTTGAGCAGTTCTTC.

The V and J genes are TRBV5-6 and TRBJ2-1, with unresolved D. The germline gives CDR1 SGHDT, CDR2 YYEEEE. V was pared by 4 bases and J by 0 bases, with 17 bases between. The CDR3 is 17 amino acids. The CDR3 DNA sequence: TGTGCCAGCAGCCCGGTAGAGGCAGATAGCTCCTACAATGAGCAGTTCTTC. It translates to CASSPVEADSSYNEQFF.

V is TRBV5-1 and J is TRBJ1-1, with D unclear. Germline CDR1 is SGHRS and CDR2 is YFSETQ. V gave up 0 bases and J gave up 3 bases, with 9 bases separating them. The CDR3 length is 14 residues. CDR3 sequence reads: CASSLAYGYTEAFF. In nucleotides, the CDR3 is TGCGCCAGCAGCTTGGCCTACGGGTACACTGAAGCTTTCTTT.

The V gene is TRBV4-2, the J gene TRBJ2-3; unclear D gene. The V gene's germline CDR1 is LGHNA and CDR2 YNFKEQ. CDR3 length equals 15 residues. V was clipped by 0 bases and J by 4 bases, with 11 bases between them. The CDR3 protein is CASSQDLGTPDTQYF. The DNA for the CDR3 is TGTGCCAGCAGCCAAGACCTAGGAACCCCAGATACGCAGTATTTT.

This chain uses TRBV7-8 with TRBJ1-6; the match to TRBD1 covers 8 bases. The CDR3 totals 18 residues. J gave up 1 base and V 5 bases, and 10 bases lay outside the gene matches. Germline CDR1 reads SGHVS; CDR2 reads FQNEAQ. The CDR3 spells CASSPRGQGASYNSPLHF. The CDR3 nucleotides are TGTGCCAGCAGCCCTAGGGGTCAGGGGGCTTCCTATAATTCACCCCTCCACTTT.

The J gene is TRBJ2-1, the V gene TRBV5-1, with D possibly being TRBD2 (7 bases). V was pared by 1 base and J by 1 base, with 15 bases between. Looked up from germline, CDR1 is SGHRS and CDR2 is YFSETQ. CDR3 length: 17 residues. CDR3 DNA sequence: TGCGCCAGCAGCTTGATCGGGGGGCTAAAATCCTACAATGAGCAGTTCTTC. It specifies CASSLIGGLKSYNEQFF.

The chain links TRBV28 to TRBJ2-7; TRBD1 agrees at 7 bases. Trimming at V came to 4 bases and at J to 3 bases, leaving 12 bases not matched to a gene. Germline V lookup: CDR1 MDHEN, CDR2 SYDVKM. The CDR3 is 16 amino acids. The DNA of the CDR3 is TGTGCCAGCAGTTCCCCCCTTACAGGGGTAAGCTACGAGCAGTACTTC. Translating gives CASSSPLTGVSYEQYF.

This chain joins TRBV28 and TRBJ1-2; no clear D. The germline CDR1 and CDR2 sequences are MDHEN and SYDVKM. This CDR3 has 14 amino acids. V gave up 1 base and J gave up 5 bases, with 11 bases separating them. DNA of the CDR3: TGTGCCAGCAGTTTATACGGAAGCGGGTATGGCTACACCTTC. This translates into CASSLYGSGYGYTF.

V gene TRBV2 combines with J gene TRBJ2-1, with 7 bases identical to TRBD2. Trimming cost V 8 bases and J 2 bases; bases outside gene matches: 6. Germline CDR1 SNHLY, CDR2 FYNNEI. This CDR3 region has 14 residues. CDR3 loop: CASATSAAYNEQFF. Here the CDR3 DNA reads TGTGCCAGCGCCACTAGCGCCGCCTACAATGAGCAGTTCTTC.

The CDR3, as DNA: TGTGCCAGCAGTATGGGGAGGGTGAACACTGAAGCTTTCTTT. It is translated as CASSMGRVNTEAFF. The V gene is TRBV13, the J gene TRBJ1-1, with D unresolved. Trimming stripped 6 bases from V and 0 bases from J, with 11 bases between. This CDR3 has 14 amino acids. Germline values: CDR1 PRHDT, CDR2 FYEKMQ (reference sequence).

The genes are TRBV21-1 and TRBJ2-3; TRBD2 was called by the table and not checked on the DNA. TRBV21-1 corresponds to a pseudogene. The CDR3 has 17 amino acids. CDR3 in DNA: TGTGCCAGCAGCAGACTAGATATAGCGCAAAGCACAGATACGCAGTATTTT. Amino acid sequence: CASSRLDIAQSTDTQYF.

The genes are TRBV20-1 and TRBJ2-1, with 7 bases lining up with TRBD2. The CDR3 has 15 residues. Looked up from germline, CDR1 is DFQATT and CDR2 is SNEGSKA (reference sequence). The trim removed 3 bases at V and 4 bases at J, leaving 9 bases unmatched. The CDR3 reads CSASPAGVGYNEQFF. The CDR3 DNA follows: TGCAGTGCTAGTCCTGCGGGAGTGGGGTACAATGAGCAGTTCTTC.

The gene calls are TRBV27 and TRBJ2-2, with a possible D match to TRBD1 (5 bases). V lost 5 bases and J lost 1, with 17 bases in between. Germline V CDR1 and CDR2: MNHEY, SMNVEV (reference sequence). The CDR3 is 17 amino acids. The CDR3 is CASSPSRVGRNTGELFF. CDR3 DNA sequence: TGTGCCAGCAGTCCCAGTCGAGTGGGGCGGAACACCGGGGAGCTGTTTTTT.

CDR3 DNA: TGTGCCAGCAGCCCAACCGGGAGGCAAGAGACCCAGTACTTC. It codes for CASSPTGRQETQYF. The chain employs TRBV7-2 and TRBJ2-5, with TRBD2 matching 7 bases. Germline V gene data show CDR1 as SGHTA and CDR2 as FQGNSA. V shed 5 bases, J shed 2 bases, and the junction held 5 bases outside the gene matches. This CDR3 spans 14 amino acids.

CDR3 residues: CASSTRTSRQLDTQYF. The CDR3 bases are TGTGCCAGCAGTACACGGACTAGCCGACAGTTAGATACGCAGTATTTT. J is TRBJ2-3 and V is TRBV27; 8 nucleotides line up with TRBD2. With 5 bases clipped from V and 5 bases from J, the junction kept 12 bases outside the gene matches. This CDR3 spans 16 amino acids. CDR1 and CDR2 (germline): MNHEY, SMNVEV (reference sequence).

The chain joins TRBV24-1 to TRBJ1-5; D is perhaps TRBD1 (5 bases). The CDR3 length is 15 residues. Germline V gene lookup returns CDR1 KGHDR and CDR2 SFDVKD. The ends were cut back, 3 bases at V and 3 bases at J, with 11 bases in the middle. The CDR3 sequence: CATSDSGGVNQPQHF. CDR3 coding DNA: TGTGCCACCAGTGATAGTGGGGGGGTCAATCAGCCCCAGCATTTT.

The chain employs TRBV14 and TRBJ1-5; D is uncertain. The CDR3 sequence is 13 residues long. Looked up from germline, CDR1 is SGHDN and CDR2 is FVKESK. V lost 1 base and J lost 4, with 5 bases in between. The CDR3 reads CASSQAGNQPQHF. The CDR3, as DNA: TGTGCCAGCAGCCAAGCGGGGAATCAGCCCCAGCATTTT.

V is TRBV6-4 and J is TRBJ2-7; TRBD2 matches 7 bases. The CDR3 is made up of 16 amino acids. CDR1 is MRHNA, CDR2 SNTAGT, per germline. The J segment lost 6 bases and the V segment lost 7 bases, leaving 18 bases of the junction unmatched. The CDR3, as DNA: TGTGCCAGCAAATACCCAAGAACGGGAGGAATAATCGAGCAGTACTTC. Its translation is CASKYPRTGGIIEQYF.

The CDR3: CASSLGGVSYNSPLHF. The CDR3 DNA reads as TGCGCCAGCAGCTTAGGGGGGGTCTCCTATAATTCACCCCTCCACTTT. The rearrangement links TRBV5-1 to TRBJ1-6; D is perhaps TRBD1 (6 bases). V dropped 2 bases and J dropped 0 bases, with 9 bases sitting between them. Looked up from germline, CDR1 is SGHRS and CDR2 is YFSETQ. The CDR3 has 16 amino acids.

V gene TRBV5-4 combines with J gene TRBJ2-6, with TRBD1 matching 7 bases. CDR1 and CDR2 (germline): SGHNT, YYREEE (reference sequence). The length of the CDR3 is 17 residues. Losses at the gene ends were 0 bases for V and 1 base for J; bases not matched to a gene: 4. The CDR3 region has the DNA TGTGCCAGCAGCTTGGGGACAGGTGTGTCTGGGGCCAACGTCCTGACTTTC. Translation gives CASSLGTGVSGANVLTF.